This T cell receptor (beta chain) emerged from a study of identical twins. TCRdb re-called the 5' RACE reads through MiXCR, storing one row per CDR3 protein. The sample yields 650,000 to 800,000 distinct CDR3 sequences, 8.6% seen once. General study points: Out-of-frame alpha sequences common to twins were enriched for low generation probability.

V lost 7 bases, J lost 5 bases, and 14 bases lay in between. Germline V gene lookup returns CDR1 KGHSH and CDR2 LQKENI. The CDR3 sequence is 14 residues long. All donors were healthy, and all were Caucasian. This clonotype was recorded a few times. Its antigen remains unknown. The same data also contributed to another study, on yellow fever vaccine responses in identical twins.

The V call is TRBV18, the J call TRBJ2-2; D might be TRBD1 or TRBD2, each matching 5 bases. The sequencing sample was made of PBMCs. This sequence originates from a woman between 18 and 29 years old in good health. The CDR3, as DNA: TGTGCCAGCTGCCAGGGACCACGTACCGGGGAGCTGTTTTTT. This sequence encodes CASCQGPRTGELFF.